The rows below give T cell receptor beta chains drawn from one sample of a study of human T cells and chemical hapten exposure. TCRdb independently ran MiXCR on the RACE reads; one entry per CDR3 protein. The table records tens of thousands of distinct CDR3 sequences, about 11% of them present only once. Sequenced here: whole blood, sampled in connection with sensitization to the hapten diphenylcyclopropenone (DPC). These receptor sequences come from a man aged 25 to 40 with alopecia areata. Some clones in this sample may be carry-over from other donors' samples. Each CDR3 is given with its conserved first and last residue. D genes are given only for firm matches. The listing skips clone size in some rows; elsewhere it reads once, few, many or a size class.

cdr3_aa: CASSQDRGVPLTDTQYF
cdr3_nt: TGTGCCAGCAGCCAAGACCGCGGGGTTCCCCTCACAGATACGCAGTATTTT
j_call: TRBJ2-3
d_call: -
clone_size: many
v_call: TRBV14

cdr3_aa: CASSGVMAGGFGYTF
cdr3_nt: TGTGCCAGCAGCGGAGTTATGGCAGGGGGCTTTGGCTACACCTTC
j_call: TRBJ1-2
d_call: TRBD1
clone_size: few
v_call: TRBV9

cdr3_aa: CASSLSPRQETQYF
cdr3_nt: TGCGCCAGCAGCTTGTCTCCCCGCCAAGAGACCCAGTACTTC
j_call: TRBJ2-5
d_call: -
clone_size: few
v_call: TRBV5-1

cdr3_aa: CASSLDQGPSYNEQFF
cdr3_nt: TGTGCCAGCAGCTTGGATCAGGGGCCCTCCTACAATGAGCAGTTCTTC
j_call: TRBJ2-1
d_call: -
clone_size: few
v_call: TRBV5-4

cdr3_aa: CASSPDSRETQYF
cdr3_nt: TGTGCCAGCAGCCCGGACAGCCGAGAGACCCAGTACTTC
j_call: TRBJ2-5
d_call: -
clone_size: few
v_call: TRBV5-6

cdr3_aa: CASSLDRGGGEQYF
cdr3_nt: TGTGCCAGCAGCTTAGACCGTGGCGGAGGCGAGCAGTACTTC
j_call: TRBJ2-7
d_call: -
clone_size: few
v_call: TRBV11-2

cdr3_aa: CSVEDLASTRGTGELFF
cdr3_nt: TGCAGCGTTGAAGATCTTGCTAGCACCAGAGGCACCGGGGAGCTGTTTTTT
j_call: TRBJ2-2
d_call: -
clone_size: many
v_call: TRBV29-1

cdr3_aa: CSGATGSLDTEAFF
cdr3_nt: TGCAGCGGGGCAACAGGGAGTTTAGACACTGAAGCTTTCTTT
j_call: TRBJ1-1
d_call: -
clone_size: few
v_call: TRBV29-1

cdr3_aa: CASSLAYQSPNTEAFF
cdr3_nt: TGCGCCAGCAGCTTGGCCTACCAAAGTCCGAACACTGAAGCTTTCTTT
j_call: TRBJ1-1
d_call: -
clone_size: few
v_call: TRBV5-1

cdr3_aa: CSVEVGDTQYF
cdr3_nt: TGCAGCGTTGAAGTAGGAGATACGCAGTATTTT
j_call: TRBJ2-3
d_call: -
clone_size: -
v_call: TRBV29-1

cdr3_aa: CATSASGTVGNQPQHF
cdr3_nt: TGTGCCACCAGTGCCTCCGGGACAGTGGGTAATCAGCCCCAGCATTTT
j_call: TRBJ1-5
d_call: TRBD1
clone_size: -
v_call: TRBV24-1

cdr3_aa: CASQPTRTRSYRNIQYF
cdr3_nt: TGTGCCAGCCAGCCTACCCGAACCAGGTCGTACAGAAACATTCAGTACTTC
j_call: TRBJ2-4
d_call: -
clone_size: many
v_call: TRBV6-6

cdr3_aa: CASGPYNEQFF
cdr3_nt: TGCGCCAGCGGCCCCTACAATGAGCAGTTCTTC
j_call: TRBJ2-1
d_call: -
clone_size: many
v_call: TRBV10-2

cdr3_aa: CASSPQPSYEQYF
cdr3_nt: TGTGCCAGCAGCCCACAACCCTCCTACGAGCAGTACTTC
j_call: TRBJ2-7
d_call: -
clone_size: -
v_call: TRBV12-3/TRBV12-4

cdr3_aa: CSARGTGETPQHF
cdr3_nt: TGCAGTGCTAGGGGGACAGGGGAAACGCCCCAGCATTTT
j_call: TRBJ1-5
d_call: TRBD1
clone_size: many
v_call: TRBV20-1

cdr3_aa: CASSLATSGFSFSGNTIYF
cdr3_nt: TGTGCCAGCAGCTTAGCGACGTCAGGGTTCTCTTTCTCTGGAAACACCATATATTTT
j_call: TRBJ1-3
d_call: -
clone_size: few
v_call: TRBV7-8